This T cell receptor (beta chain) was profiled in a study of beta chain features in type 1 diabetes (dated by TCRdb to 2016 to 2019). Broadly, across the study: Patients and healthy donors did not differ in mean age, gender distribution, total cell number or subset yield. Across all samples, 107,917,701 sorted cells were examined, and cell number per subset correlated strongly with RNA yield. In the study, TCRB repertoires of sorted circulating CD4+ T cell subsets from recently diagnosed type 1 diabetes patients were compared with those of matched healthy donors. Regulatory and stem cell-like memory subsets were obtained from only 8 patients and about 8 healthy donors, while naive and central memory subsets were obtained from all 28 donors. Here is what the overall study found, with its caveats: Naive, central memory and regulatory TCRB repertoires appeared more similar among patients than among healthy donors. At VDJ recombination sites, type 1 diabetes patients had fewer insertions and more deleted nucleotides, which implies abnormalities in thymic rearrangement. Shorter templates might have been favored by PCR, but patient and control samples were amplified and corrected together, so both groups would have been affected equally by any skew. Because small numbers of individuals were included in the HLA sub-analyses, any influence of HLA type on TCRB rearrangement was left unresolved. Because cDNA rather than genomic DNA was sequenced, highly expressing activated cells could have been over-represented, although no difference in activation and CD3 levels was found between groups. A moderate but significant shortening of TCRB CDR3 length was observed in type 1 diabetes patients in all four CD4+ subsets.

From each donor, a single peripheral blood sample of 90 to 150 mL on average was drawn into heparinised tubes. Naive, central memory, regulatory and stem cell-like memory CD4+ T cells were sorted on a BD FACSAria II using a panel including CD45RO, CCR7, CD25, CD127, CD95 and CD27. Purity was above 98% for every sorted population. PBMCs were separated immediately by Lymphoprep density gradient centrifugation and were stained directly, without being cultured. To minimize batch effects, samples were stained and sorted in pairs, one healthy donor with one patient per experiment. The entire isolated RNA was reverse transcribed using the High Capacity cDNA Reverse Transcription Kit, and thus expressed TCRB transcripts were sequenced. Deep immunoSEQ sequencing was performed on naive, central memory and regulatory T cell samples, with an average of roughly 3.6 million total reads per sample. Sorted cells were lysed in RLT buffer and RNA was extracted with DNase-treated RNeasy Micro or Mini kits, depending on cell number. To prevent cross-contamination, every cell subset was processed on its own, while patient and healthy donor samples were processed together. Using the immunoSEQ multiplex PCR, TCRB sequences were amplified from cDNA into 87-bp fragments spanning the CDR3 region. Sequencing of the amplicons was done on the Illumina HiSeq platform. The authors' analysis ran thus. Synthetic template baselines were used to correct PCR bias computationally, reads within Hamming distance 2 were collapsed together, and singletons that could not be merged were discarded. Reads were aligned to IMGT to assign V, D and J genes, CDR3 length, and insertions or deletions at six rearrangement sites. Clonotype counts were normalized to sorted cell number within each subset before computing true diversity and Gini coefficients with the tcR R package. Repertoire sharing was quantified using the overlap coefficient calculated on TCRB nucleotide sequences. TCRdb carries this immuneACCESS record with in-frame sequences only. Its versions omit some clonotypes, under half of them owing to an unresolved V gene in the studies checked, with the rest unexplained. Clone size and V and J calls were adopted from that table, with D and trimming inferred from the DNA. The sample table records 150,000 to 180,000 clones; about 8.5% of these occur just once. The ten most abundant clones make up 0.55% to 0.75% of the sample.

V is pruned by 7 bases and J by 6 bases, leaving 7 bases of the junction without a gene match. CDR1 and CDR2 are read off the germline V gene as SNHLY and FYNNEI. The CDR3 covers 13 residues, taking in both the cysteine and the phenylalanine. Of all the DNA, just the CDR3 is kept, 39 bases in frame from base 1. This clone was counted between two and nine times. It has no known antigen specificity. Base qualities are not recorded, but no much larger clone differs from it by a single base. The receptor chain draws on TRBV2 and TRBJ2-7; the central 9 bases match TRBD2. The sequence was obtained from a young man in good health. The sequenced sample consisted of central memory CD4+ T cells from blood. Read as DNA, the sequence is TGTGCCAGCAACTTAGCGGGAGTTCTCGAGCAGTACTTC. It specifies CASNLAGVLEQYF. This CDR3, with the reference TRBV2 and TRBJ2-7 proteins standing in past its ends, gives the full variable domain EPEVTQTPSHQVTQMGQEVILRCVPISNHLYFYWYRQILGQKVEFLVSFYNNEISEKSEIFDDQFSVERPDGSNFTLKIRSTKLEDSAMYFCASNLAGVLEQYFGPGTRLTVT.